This record looks at one TCR beta chain sequence and its context. The method was immunoSEQ multiplex PCR; TCRdb's version includes in-frame clones alone and lacks a portion of them. Here the sample spans hundreds of thousands of clones, roughly 89% being singletons. This record belongs to a study of blood T cell repertoires in COVID-19. Study background: The study drew acute and convalescent COVID-19 samples from the United States, Italy and Spain. Sources were T cells, B-cell-depleted T cells, or PBMCs; the material itself was cDNA or gDNA.

The CDR3 covers 15 residues. Deletions cut 3 bases from V and 2 bases from J, with 14 bases between. Germline assignment: CDR1 KGHSH and CDR2 LQKENI. The V call is TRBV18, the J call TRBJ2-7; weak D call: TRBD1 (6 bases). The sequencing sample was made of peripheral blood. This receptor was obtained from a woman between 50 and 59 years old with COVID-19, enrolled during active disease. DNA of the CDR3: TGTGCCAGCTCACCGCTCGACAGGAAACCCTACGAGCAGTACTTC. Translated: CASSPLDRKPYEQYF.